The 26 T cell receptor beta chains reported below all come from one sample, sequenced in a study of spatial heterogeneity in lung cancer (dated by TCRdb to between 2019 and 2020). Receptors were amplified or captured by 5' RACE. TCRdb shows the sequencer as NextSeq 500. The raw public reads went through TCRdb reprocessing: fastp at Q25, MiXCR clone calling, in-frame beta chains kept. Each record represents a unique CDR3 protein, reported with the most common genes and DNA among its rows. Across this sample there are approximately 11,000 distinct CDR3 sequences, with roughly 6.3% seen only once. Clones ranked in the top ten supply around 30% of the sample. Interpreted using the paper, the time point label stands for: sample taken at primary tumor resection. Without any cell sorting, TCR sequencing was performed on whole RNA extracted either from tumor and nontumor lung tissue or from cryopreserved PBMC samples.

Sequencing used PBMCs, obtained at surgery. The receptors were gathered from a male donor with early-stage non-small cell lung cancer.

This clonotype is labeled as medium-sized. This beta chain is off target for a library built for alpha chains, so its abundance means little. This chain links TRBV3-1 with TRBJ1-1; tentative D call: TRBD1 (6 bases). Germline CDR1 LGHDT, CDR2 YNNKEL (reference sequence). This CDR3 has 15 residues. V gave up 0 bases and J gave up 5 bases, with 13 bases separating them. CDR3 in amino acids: CASSQDTTGWTEAFF. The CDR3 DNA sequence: TGTGCCAGCAGCCAAGACACGACAGGTTGGACTGAAGCTTTCTTT.

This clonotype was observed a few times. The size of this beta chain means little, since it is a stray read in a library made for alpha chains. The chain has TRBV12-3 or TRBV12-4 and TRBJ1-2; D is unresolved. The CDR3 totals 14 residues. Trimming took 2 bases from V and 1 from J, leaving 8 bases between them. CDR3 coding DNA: TGTGCCAGCAGTTTACAGACGGTTAACTATGGCTACACCTTC. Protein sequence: CASSLQTVNYGYTF.

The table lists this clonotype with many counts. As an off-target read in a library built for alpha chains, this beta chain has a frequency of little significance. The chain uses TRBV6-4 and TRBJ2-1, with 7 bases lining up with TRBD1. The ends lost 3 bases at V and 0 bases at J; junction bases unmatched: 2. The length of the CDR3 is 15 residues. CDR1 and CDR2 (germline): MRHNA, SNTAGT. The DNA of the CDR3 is TGTGCCAGCAGTGAGGCAGGGGGCTCCTACAATGAGCAGTTCTTC. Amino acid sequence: CASSEAGGSYNEQFF.

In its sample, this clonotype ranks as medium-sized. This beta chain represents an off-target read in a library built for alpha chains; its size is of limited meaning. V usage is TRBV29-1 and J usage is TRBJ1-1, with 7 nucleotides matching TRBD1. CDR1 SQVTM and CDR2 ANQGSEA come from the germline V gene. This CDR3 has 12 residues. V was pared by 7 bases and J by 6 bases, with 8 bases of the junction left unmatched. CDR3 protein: CSALQGRAEAFF. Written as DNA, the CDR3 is TGCAGCGCCCTACAGGGGCGAGCTGAAGCTTTCTTT. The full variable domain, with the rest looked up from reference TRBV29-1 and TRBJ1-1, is SAVISQKPSRDICQRGTSLTIQCQVDSQVTMMFWYRQQPGQSLTLIATANQGSEATYESGFVIDKFPISRPNLTFSTLTVSNMSPEDSSIYLCSALQGRAEAFFGQGTRLTVV.

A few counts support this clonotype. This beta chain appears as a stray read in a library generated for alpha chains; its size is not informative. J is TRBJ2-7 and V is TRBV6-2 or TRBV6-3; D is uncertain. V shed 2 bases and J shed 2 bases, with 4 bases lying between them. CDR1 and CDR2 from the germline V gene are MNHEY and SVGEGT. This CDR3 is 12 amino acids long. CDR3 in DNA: TGTGCCAGCAGTTACCCCCCCTACGAGCAGTACTTC. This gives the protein CASSYPPYEQYF.

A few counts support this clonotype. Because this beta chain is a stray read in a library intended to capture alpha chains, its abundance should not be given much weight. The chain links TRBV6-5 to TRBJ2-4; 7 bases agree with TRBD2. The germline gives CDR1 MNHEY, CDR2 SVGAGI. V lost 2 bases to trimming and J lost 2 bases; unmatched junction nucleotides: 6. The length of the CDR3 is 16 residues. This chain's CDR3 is CASSYRSGTSKNIQYF. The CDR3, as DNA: TGTGCCAGCAGTTACAGGAGCGGGACTTCCAAAAACATTCAGTACTTC.

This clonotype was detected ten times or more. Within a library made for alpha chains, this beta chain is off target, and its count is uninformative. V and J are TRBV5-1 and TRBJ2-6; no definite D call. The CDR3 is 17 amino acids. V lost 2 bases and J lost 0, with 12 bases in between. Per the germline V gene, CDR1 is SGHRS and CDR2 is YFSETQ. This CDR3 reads CASSLTEIYSGANVLTF. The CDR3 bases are TGCGCCAGCAGCTTAACGGAGATTTACTCTGGGGCCAACGTCCTGACTTTC.

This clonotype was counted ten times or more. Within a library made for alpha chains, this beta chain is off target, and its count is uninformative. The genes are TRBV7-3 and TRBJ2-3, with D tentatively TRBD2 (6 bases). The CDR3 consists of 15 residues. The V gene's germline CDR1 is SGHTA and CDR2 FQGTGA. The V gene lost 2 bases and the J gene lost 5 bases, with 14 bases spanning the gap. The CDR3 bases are TGTGCCAGCAGCTTATCTGGGGGGATAGGAGATACGCAGTATTTT. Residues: CASSLSGGIGDTQYF.

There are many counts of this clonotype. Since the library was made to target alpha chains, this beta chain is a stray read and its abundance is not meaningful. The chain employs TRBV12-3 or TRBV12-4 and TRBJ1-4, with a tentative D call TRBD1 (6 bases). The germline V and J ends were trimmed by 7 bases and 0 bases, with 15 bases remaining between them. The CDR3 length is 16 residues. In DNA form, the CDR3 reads TGTGCCAGCACCAGGACAGCGGGGGCAACTAATGAAAAACTGTTTTTT. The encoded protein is CASTRTAGATNEKLFF.

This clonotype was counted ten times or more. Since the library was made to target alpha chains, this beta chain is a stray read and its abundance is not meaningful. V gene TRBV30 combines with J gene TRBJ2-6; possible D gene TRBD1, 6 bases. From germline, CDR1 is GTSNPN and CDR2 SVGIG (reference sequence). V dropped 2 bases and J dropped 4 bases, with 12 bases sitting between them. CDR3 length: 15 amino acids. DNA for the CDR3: TGTGCCTGGAGTCCACAGGGTTCCGGGGCCAACGTCCTGACTTTC. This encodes CAWSPQGSGANVLTF.

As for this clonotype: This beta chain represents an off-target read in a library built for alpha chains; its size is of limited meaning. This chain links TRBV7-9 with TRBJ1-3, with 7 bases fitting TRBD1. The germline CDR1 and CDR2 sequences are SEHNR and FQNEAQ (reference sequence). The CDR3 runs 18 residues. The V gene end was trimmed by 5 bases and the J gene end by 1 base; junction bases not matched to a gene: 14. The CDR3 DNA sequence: TGTGCCAGCAGCCCACCGAGACAGGGAACATGGTCTGGAAACACCATATATTTT. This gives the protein CASSPPRQGTWSGNTIYF. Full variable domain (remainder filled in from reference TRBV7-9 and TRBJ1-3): DTGVSQNPRHKITKRGQNVTFRCDPISEHNRLYWYRQTLGQGPEFLTYFQNEAQLEKSRLLSDRFSAERPKGSFSTLEIQRTEQGDSAMYLCASSPPRQGTWSGNTIYFGEGSWLTVV.

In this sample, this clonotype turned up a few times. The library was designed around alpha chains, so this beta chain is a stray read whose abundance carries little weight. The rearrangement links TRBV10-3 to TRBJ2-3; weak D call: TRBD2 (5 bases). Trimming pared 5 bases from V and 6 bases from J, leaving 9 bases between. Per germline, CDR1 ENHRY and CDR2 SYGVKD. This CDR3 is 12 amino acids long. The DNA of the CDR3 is TGTGCCATCAGTATCGGACTGGATACGCAGTATTTT. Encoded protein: CAISIGLDTQYF.

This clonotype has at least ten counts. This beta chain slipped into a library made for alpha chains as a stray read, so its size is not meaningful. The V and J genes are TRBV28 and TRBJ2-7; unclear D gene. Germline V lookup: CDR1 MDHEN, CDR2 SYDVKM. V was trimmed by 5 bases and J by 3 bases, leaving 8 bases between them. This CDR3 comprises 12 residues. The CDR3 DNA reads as TGTGCCAGCAGTACCGCATACTACGAGCAGTACTTC. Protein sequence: CASSTAYYEQYF.

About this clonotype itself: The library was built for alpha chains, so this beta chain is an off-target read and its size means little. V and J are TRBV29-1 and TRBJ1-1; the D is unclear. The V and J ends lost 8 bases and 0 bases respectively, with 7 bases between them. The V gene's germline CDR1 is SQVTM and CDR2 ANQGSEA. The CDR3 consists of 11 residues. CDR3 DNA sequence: TGCAGCCTAAGGGTGAACACTGAAGCTTTCTTT. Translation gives CSLRVNTEAFF.

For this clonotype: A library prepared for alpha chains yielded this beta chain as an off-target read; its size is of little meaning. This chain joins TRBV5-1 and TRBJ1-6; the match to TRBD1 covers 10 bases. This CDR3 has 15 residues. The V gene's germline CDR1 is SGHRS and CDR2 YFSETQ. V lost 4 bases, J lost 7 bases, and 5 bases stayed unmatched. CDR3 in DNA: TGCGCCAGCAGCCCGGGGACAGGGGCAAATTCACCCCTCCACTTT. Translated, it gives CASSPGTGANSPLHF. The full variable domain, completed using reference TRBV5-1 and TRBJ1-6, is KAGVTQTPRYLIKTRGQQVTLSCSPISGHRSVSWYQQTPGQGLQFLFEYFSETQRNKGNFPGRFSGRQFSNSRSEMNVSTLELGDSALYLCASSPGTGANSPLHFGNGTRLTVT.

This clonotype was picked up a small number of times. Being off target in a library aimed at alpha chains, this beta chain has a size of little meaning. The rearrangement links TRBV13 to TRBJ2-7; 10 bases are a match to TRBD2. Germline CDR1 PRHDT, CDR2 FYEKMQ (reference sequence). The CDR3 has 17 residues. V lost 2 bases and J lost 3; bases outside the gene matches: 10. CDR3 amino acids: CASSLSRAGGPGYEQYF. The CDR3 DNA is TGTGCCAGCAGCTTATCACGAGCGGGGGGGCCAGGCTACGAGCAGTACTTC.

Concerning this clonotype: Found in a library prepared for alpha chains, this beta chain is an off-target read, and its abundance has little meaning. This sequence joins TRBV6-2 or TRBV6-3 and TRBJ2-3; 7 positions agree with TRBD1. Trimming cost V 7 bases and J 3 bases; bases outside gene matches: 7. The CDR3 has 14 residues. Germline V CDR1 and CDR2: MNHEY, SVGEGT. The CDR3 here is CASTKGGKTDTQYF. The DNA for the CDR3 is TGTGCCAGCACTAAAGGGGGCAAGACAGATACGCAGTATTTT.

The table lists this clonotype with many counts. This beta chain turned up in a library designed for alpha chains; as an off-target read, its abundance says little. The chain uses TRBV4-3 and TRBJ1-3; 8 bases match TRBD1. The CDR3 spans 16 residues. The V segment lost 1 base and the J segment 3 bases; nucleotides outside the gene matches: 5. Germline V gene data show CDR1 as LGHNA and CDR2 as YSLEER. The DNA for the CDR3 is TGCGCCAGCAGCCAAGCGGTCGGACAGGGTGGAAACACCATATATTTT. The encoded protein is CASSQAVGQGGNTIYF.

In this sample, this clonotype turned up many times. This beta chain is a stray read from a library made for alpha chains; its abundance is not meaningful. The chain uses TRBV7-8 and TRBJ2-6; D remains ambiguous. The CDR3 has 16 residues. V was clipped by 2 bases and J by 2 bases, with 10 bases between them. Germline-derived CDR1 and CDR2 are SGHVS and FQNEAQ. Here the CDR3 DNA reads TGTGCCAGCAGCTTATCGGACCCCACTGGGGCCAACGTCCTGACTTTC. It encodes CASSLSDPTGANVLTF.

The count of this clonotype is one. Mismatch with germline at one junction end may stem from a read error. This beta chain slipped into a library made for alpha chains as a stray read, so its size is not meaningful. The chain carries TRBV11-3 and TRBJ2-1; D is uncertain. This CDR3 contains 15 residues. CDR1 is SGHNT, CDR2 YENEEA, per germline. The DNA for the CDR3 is TGTGTCAGCAGCTCAGCAGACGTGTCAGGCAGTGAGCAGTTCTTC. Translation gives CVSSSADVSGSEQFF.

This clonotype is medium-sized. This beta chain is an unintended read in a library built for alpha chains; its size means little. The CDR3 DNA reads TGTGCCAGCAGCCAAGCACAGGGGAATGAGCAGTTCTTC. It specifies CASSQAQGNEQFF. This rearrangement joins TRBV3-1 to TRBJ2-1; TRBD1 aligns across 7 bases. V dropped 1 base and J dropped 7; count of bases not matched to a gene: 1. The germline CDR1 and CDR2 sequences are LGHDT and YNNKEL (reference sequence). This CDR3 is 13 amino acids long.

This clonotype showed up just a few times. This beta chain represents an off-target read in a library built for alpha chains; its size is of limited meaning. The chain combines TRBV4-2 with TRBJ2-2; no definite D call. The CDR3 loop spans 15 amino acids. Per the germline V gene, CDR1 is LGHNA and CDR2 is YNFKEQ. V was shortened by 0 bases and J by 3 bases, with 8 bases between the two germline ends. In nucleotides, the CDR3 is TGTGCCAGCAGCCAAGACTGGACCGACACCGGGGAGCTGTTTTTT. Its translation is CASSQDWTDTGELFF.

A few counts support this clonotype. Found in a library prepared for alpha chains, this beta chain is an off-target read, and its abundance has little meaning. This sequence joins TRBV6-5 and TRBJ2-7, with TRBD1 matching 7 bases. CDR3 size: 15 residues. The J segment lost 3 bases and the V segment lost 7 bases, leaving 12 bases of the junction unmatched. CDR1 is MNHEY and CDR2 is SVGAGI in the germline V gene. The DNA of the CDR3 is TGTGCCAGCATTCTTGGGACAGCGACTAACTACGAGCAGTACTTC. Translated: CASILGTATNYEQYF.

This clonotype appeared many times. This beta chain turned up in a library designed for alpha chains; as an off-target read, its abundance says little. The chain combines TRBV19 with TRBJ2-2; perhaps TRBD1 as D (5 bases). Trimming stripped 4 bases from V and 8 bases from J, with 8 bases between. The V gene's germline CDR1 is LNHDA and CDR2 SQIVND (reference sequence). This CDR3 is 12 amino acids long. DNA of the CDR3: TGTGCCAGTAGTACGCGACAGGGGGAGCTGTTTTTT. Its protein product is CASSTRQGELFF. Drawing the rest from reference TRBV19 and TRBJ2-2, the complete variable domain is DGGITQSPKYLFRKEGQNVTLSCEQNLNHDAMYWYRQDPGQGLRLIYYSQIVNDFQKGDIAEGYSVSREKKESFPLTVTSAQKNPTAFYLCASSTRQGELFFGEGSRLTVL.

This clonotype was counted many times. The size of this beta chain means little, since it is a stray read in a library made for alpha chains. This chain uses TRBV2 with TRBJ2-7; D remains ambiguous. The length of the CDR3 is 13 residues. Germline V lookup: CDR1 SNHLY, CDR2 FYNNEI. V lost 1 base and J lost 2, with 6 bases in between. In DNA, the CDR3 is TGTGCCAGCAGTGAAGGATTCCCCTACGAGCAGTACTTC. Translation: CASSEGFPYEQYF.

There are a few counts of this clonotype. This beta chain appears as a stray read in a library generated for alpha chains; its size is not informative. Written as DNA, the CDR3 is TGCAGCGTGGAAATTGCGGACCTTGGTGAAAAACTGTTTTTT. It translates to CSVEIADLGEKLFF. J is TRBJ1-4 and V is TRBV29-1; no clear D. V gave up 6 bases and J gave up 7 bases, with 18 bases separating them. CDR1 is SQVTM, CDR2 ANQGSEA, per germline. The CDR3 length is 14 residues.